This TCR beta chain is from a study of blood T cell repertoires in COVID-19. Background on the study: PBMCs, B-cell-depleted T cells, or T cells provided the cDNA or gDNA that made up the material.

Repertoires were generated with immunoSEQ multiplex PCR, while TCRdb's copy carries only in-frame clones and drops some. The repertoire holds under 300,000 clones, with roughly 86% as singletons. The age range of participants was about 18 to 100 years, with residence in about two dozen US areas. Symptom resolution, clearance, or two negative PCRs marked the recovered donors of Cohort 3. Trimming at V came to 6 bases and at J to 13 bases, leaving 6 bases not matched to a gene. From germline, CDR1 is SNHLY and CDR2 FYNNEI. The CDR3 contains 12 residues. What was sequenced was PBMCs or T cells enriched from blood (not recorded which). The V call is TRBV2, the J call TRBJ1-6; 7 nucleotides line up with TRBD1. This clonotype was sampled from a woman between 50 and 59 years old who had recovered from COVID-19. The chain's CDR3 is CASRGDSVPLHF. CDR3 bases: TGTGCCAGCAGAGGGGACAGCGTGCCCCTCCACTTT.